Sequencing of this T cell receptor beta chain was carried out in a study of T-cell reconstitution after alpha-beta-depleted transplantation in children. Findings and caveats of the study: Newly produced T cells mostly accounted for T-cell counts and diversity one year post-transplant.

CDR1 and CDR2 (germline): SGHAT, FQNNGV. After removal of 5 bases from V and 6 bases from J, the junction contained 8 bases not matched to a gene. This CDR3 comprises 16 residues. Unique molecular identifiers were used in preparing the TCRbeta library. MiXCR was run by TCRdb on the PCR reads, yielding one entry per CDR3 protein. The data contain over 450,000 distinct CDR3 sequences, about 11% of them singletons. This clonotype was picked up a small number of times. The target antigen is unknown. This chain links TRBV11-2 with TRBJ2-1, with TRBD2 matching over 12 bases. The starting material was PBMCs, obtained before TCRalphabeta/CD19-depleted stem cell transplant. This TCR came from a child aged 2 to 15 with inherited bone marrow failure, due to receive a stem cell transplant. In DNA form, the CDR3 reads TGTGCCAGCAGCAAAGGGCTAGCGGGAGGGGGCAATGAGCAGTTCTTC. The encoded protein is CASSKGLAGGGNEQFF.